The 8 T cell receptor beta chains below come from one sample, sequenced in a study. Via MiXCR, TCRdb re-called the 5' RACE reads, giving one row per CDR3 protein. The sample carries 50,000 to 75,000 distinct CDR3 sequences, less than 25% recorded once. The specimen was memory CD4+ T cells sorted from a lymph node. Subset defined: memory CD4+ T cells, CD4+CD45RO+CD25-. Source of these receptors: a female donor with breast cancer.

The CDR3 DNA reads TGTGCCAGCAGTGAGGCGACAGGCTCAAGCAATCAGCCCCAGCATTTT. Encoded protein: CASSEATGSSNQPQHF. V gene TRBV25-1 combines with J gene TRBJ1-5, with a weak D call TRBD1 (6 bases). There are 16 residues in the CDR3. The germline gives CDR1 MGHDK, CDR2 SYGVNS. Trimming left V 3 bases short and J 1 base short, with 13 bases between.

This clonotype was seen at least ten times. The V call is TRBV20-1, the J call TRBJ2-7; 11 positions match TRBD2. With 5 bases clipped from V and 4 bases from J, the junction kept 7 bases outside the gene matches. CDR3 length: 14 amino acids. Germline V gene data show CDR1 as DFQATT and CDR2 as SNEGSKA (reference sequence). Here the CDR3 reads CSAPSSGRFYEQYF. The DNA for the CDR3 is TGCAGTGCTCCCTCTAGCGGGAGGTTTTACGAGCAGTACTTC.

The chain has TRBV6-6 and TRBJ1-2, with D perhaps TRBD1 (6 bases). The V gene lost 0 bases and the J gene lost 2 bases, with 10 bases spanning the gap. The CDR3 is made up of 15 amino acids. CDR1 and CDR2 from the germline V gene are MNHNY and SVGAGI (reference sequence). For the CDR3, the DNA is TGTGCCAGCAGTTACTCCTCAGGGGCAAACTATGGCTACACCTTC. It yields the protein CASSYSSGANYGYTF.

V is TRBV6-2 or TRBV6-3 and J is TRBJ2-1; 9 bases agree with TRBD2. Germline CDR1 MNHEY, CDR2 SVGEGT. The CDR3 runs 14 residues. V gave up 6 bases and J gave up 9 bases; unmatched junction bases: 9. In DNA form, the CDR3 reads TGTGCCAGCAGGATTAGCGGGAGCTTGAGTGAGCAGTTCTTC. It is translated as CASRISGSLSEQFF.

This clonotype showed up just a few times. The chain combines TRBV5-1 with TRBJ1-1; D perhaps matches TRBD1 (6 bases). The germline V and J ends were trimmed by 5 bases and 3 bases, with 11 bases remaining between them. Germline CDR1 is SGHRS and CDR2 is YFSETQ. The CDR3 consists of 13 residues. CDR3 nucleotide sequence: TGCGCCAGCAGAGAAGACAGGTACACTGAAGCTTTCTTT. Translating it yields CASREDRYTEAFF.

This clonotype was counted between two and nine times. Here the CDR3 reads CASSYGERGATNEKLFF. The CDR3 bases are TGTGCCAGCAGTTACGGGGAGAGGGGAGCAACTAATGAAAAACTGTTTTTT. The chain combines TRBV6-5 with TRBJ1-4; perhaps TRBD1 as D (5 bases). Trimming removed 2 bases from V and 0 bases from J, with 13 bases in between. This CDR3 is 17 amino acids long. Germline V lookup: CDR1 MNHEY, CDR2 SVGAGI.

This clonotype has a count of ten or more. The V gene is TRBV29-1, the J gene TRBJ2-5; TRBD1 matches 7 bases. With 4 bases clipped from V and 2 bases from J, the junction kept 16 bases outside the gene matches. Germline CDR1 is SQVTM and CDR2 is ANQGSEA. There are 17 residues in the CDR3. CDR3 sequence: CSVAFGRGMEEQETQYF. CDR3 DNA: TGCAGCGTTGCTTTTGGCAGGGGGATGGAGGAGCAAGAGACCCAGTACTTC.

V is TRBV7-9 and J is TRBJ2-3; TRBD2 might be the D (5 bases). CDR1 and CDR2 (germline): SEHNR, FQNEAQ (reference sequence). The CDR3 is 14 amino acids. With 1 base removed from V and 1 base from J, the gap between germline ends came to 6 bases. Written as DNA, the CDR3 is TGTGCCAGCAGCTTAGGGACTGGCACAGATACGCAGTATTTT. Protein sequence: CASSLGTGTDTQYF.